This T cell receptor beta chain appears in the sequencing data of a study of OX40 agonist ivuxolimab in advanced cancers. For the study at large: Partial responses occurred in three patients (one hepatocellular carcinoma, two cutaneous melanoma).

As for this clone: Antigen: not known.

V shed 6 bases, J shed 3 bases, and the junction held 4 bases outside the gene matches. Looked up from germline, CDR1 is MDHEN and CDR2 is SYDVKM. CDR3 length: 13 amino acids. General observations from the study: The authors did not determine the antigen specificity of the expanded peripheral T cells. In general, CD8+ T cells held more expanded clones than CD4+ did, on average.

Repertoires were generated with immunoSEQ multiplex PCR, while TCRdb's copy carries only in-frame clones and drops some. The repertoire holds around 99,000 clones, around 93% seen once, with 1% to 1.5% in the top ten. The TCR originated in an adult with an advanced solid tumor such as melanoma, head and neck, liver or kidney cancer. The chain carries TRBV28 and TRBJ1-2; 7 bases are a match to TRBD1. The source material was CD4+ or CD8+ T cells sorted from blood, sampled in a trial of the OX40 agonist ivuxolimab. CDR3 residues: CASRIDRDYGYTF. CDR3 bases: TGTGCCAGCAGGATAGACAGGGACTATGGCTACACCTTC.